These 23 T cell receptor beta chains were all obtained from the same sample, sequenced in a study of T cells after yellow fever vaccination (dated by TCRdb to the late 2010s). The sample's treatment or condition, from its label and the paper: live attenuated yellow fever vaccine strain. The method behind the library was 5' RACE. Instrument on record: Illumina HiSeq 2500. TCRdb trimmed public reads at Q25 via fastp, called clones via MiXCR and kept in-frame beta chains. Every distinct CDR3 protein forms one entry, paired with its most common genes and DNA. Present in this sample are about 580,000 distinct CDR3 sequences, less than 20% of which were seen just once. The ten largest clones represent 15% to 20% of the sample. The material sequenced was PBMCs, taken less than 6 days after the first yellow fever vaccination. The receptors stem from a man between 18 and 35 years old who received the YFV17D yellow fever vaccine.

The chain combines TRBV6-5 with TRBJ2-7; 11 nucleotides line up with TRBD1. The CDR3 totals 16 residues. The V gene end was trimmed by 0 bases and the J gene end by 4 bases; junction bases not matched to a gene: 5. Germline lookup yields CDR1 MNHEY and CDR2 SVGAGI. In DNA, the CDR3 is TGTGCCAGCAGTTACTCCCTCGGGACAGGGGGATACGAGCAGTACTTC. Protein sequence: CASSYSLGTGGYEQYF.

The V call is TRBV7-2, the J call TRBJ2-1; no reliable D call. The CDR3 consists of 14 residues. CDR1 is SGHTA and CDR2 is FQGNSA in the germline V gene. Trimming removed 5 bases at V and 7 bases at J, with 15 bases between. CDR3 residues: CASSQDTFWNEQFF. CDR3 DNA: TGTGCCAGCAGCCAAGATACTTTTTGGAATGAGCAGTTCTTC.

This rearrangement joins TRBV6-1 to TRBJ2-1, with D perhaps TRBD2 (6 bases). V was pared by 6 bases and J by 8 bases, with 20 bases between. Germline assignment: CDR1 MNHNS and CDR2 SASEGT. The CDR3 is 15 residues long. The CDR3 DNA sequence: TGTGCCAGCAGCGGGCGGGGATTACTAGCTTATGAGCAGTTCTTC. As protein: CASSGRGLLAYEQFF.

This chain connects TRBV6-1 to TRBJ2-1; D unclear. CDR1 MNHNS and CDR2 SASEGT come from the germline V gene. Trimming took off 8 bases at V and 2 bases at J, with 16 bases between the two ends. The CDR3 extends over 15 amino acids. The CDR3 is CASSESRFPYNEQFF. In DNA, the CDR3 is TGTGCCAGCTCCGAGAGTAGGTTCCCCTACAATGAGCAGTTCTTC.

V and J are TRBV20-1 and TRBJ1-1; no clear D gene. This CDR3 is 13 amino acids long. The V gene's germline CDR1 is DFQATT and CDR2 SNEGSKA (reference sequence). V was clipped by 3 bases and J by 0 bases, with 8 bases between them. CDR3 bases: TGCAGTGCTAGTACCCGGTTGAACACTGAAGCTTTCTTT. Protein sequence: CSASTRLNTEAFF.

In regard to this clonotype: One end of the junction varies from germline; a read error may be responsible. The chain recombines TRBV18 with TRBJ1-1; tentative D call: TRBD1 (5 bases). The CDR3 runs to 15 residues. CDR1 KGHSH and CDR2 LQKENI come from the germline V gene. CDR3 in amino acids: CASSPPAGRNTEAFF. CDR3 DNA: TGTGCCAGCTCCCCACCGGCAGGGAGGAACACTGAAGCTTTCTTT.

The CDR3 DNA reads as TGTGCCAGTTCTCAAGCCGGGACTAGAAGGACCCAGTACTTC. As protein: CASSQAGTRRTQYF. This sequence joins TRBV5-4 and TRBJ2-5; 8 bases line up with TRBD2. The CDR3 length is 14 residues. Looked up from germline, CDR1 is SGHNT and CDR2 is YYREEE (reference sequence). With V trimmed by 8 bases and J by 7 bases, 13 bases remained unmatched.

The J gene is TRBJ2-2, the V gene TRBV29-1; 10 bases are a match to TRBD1. Trimming removed 6 bases from V and 3 bases from J; junction bases left unmatched: 13. Germline V gene data show CDR1 as SQVTM and CDR2 as ANQGSEA. The CDR3 length is 17 residues. The CDR3 protein is CSVNGADRGLYTGELFF. The CDR3 bases are TGCAGCGTCAATGGAGCCGACAGGGGGCTGTACACCGGGGAGCTGTTTTTT.

In this sample, this clonotype turned up a few times. The chain carries TRBV7-8 and TRBJ2-7; 10 bases agree with TRBD2. CDR1 is SGHVS and CDR2 is FQNEAQ in the germline V gene. The CDR3 is 17 residues long. J was trimmed by 2 bases and V by 5 bases; bases with no gene match: 12. The CDR3 region has the DNA TGTGCCAGCAGCCCAGAGTATAGCGGGGGGATACCCTACGAGCAGTACTTC. Translated: CASSPEYSGGIPYEQYF.

This clonotype was seen more than once but under ten times. The genes are TRBV5-1 and TRBJ2-7, with 10 bases aligning to TRBD1. Unmatched junction bases numbered 16, after V lost 4 bases and J lost 0 bases. Germline values: CDR1 SGHRS, CDR2 YFSETQ. The CDR3 sequence is 19 residues long. The CDR3 here is CASSDTGTGVNQLSYEQYF. CDR3 DNA sequence: TGCGCCAGCAGCGATACCGGGACAGGGGTAAATCAACTCTCCTACGAGCAGTACTTC.

The table lists this clonotype with a few counts. In DNA form, the CDR3 reads TGCAGCGTGGGGACTTTTGGAAATGAAGCTTTCTTT. It yields the protein CSVGTFGNEAFF. V gene TRBV29-1 combines with J gene TRBJ1-1; the D gene is possibly TRBD1 (5 bases). The CDR3 consists of 12 residues. V was cut by 6 bases and J by 7 bases, with 15 bases left in between. Germline V CDR1 and CDR2: SQVTM, ANQGSEA.

This sequence joins TRBV7-3 and TRBJ2-3, with 9 positions matching TRBD1. The length of the CDR3 is 13 residues. Germline CDR1 and CDR2: SGHTA and FQGTGA. Germline trimming cut 4 bases from V and 6 bases from J; bases unmatched to any gene: 2. DNA for the CDR3: TGTGCCAGCAGCTCGGGGACAGGGGATACGCAGTATTTT. It codes for CASSSGTGDTQYF.

This chain uses TRBV7-3 with TRBJ1-3; D unresolved. This CDR3 has 13 amino acids. CDR1 and CDR2 from the germline V gene are SGHTA and FQGTGA. Trimming took off 4 bases at V and 7 bases at J, with 11 bases between the two ends. This CDR3 is CASSSSAGNTIYF. CDR3 DNA: TGTGCCAGCAGCTCCTCCGCCGGGAACACCATATATTTT.

This clonotype has just a few counts. The genes are TRBV2 and TRBJ1-6; no clear D gene. V gave up 7 bases and J gave up 9 bases, with 13 bases separating them. CDR1 and CDR2 (germline): SNHLY, FYNNEI. The CDR3 length is 13 residues. In DNA, the CDR3 is TGTGCCAGCACGTCTCCCGACGGTTCACCCCTCCACTTT. This sequence encodes CASTSPDGSPLHF. Filled out from reference TRBV2 and TRBJ1-6, the complete variable domain reads EPEVTQTPSHQVTQMGQEVILRCVPISNHLYFYWYRQILGQKVEFLVSFYNNEISEKSEIFDDQFSVERPDGSNFTLKIRSTKLEDSAMYFCASTSPDGSPLHFGNGTRLTVT.

V is TRBV21-1 and J is TRBJ2-7; TRBD1 was called by the table and not checked on the DNA. TRBV21-1 corresponds to a pseudogene. The CDR3 consists of 17 residues. The chain's CDR3 is CASSKEGGQGVDDEQYV. CDR3 nucleotide sequence: TGTGCCAGCAGCAAAGAAGGGGGGCAGGGGGTGGACGACGAGCAGTACGTC.

This clonotype has a handful of counts. The CDR3 is CASSSQGAGNEQFF. The CDR3 nucleotides are TGCGCCAGCAGCTCACAGGGGGCCGGGAATGAGCAGTTCTTC. The chain uses TRBV5-1 and TRBJ2-1, with 9 nucleotides matching TRBD1. This CDR3 has 14 amino acids. V was clipped by 3 bases and J by 7 bases; unmatched bases: 5. Germline assignment: CDR1 SGHRS and CDR2 YFSETQ.

This chain connects TRBV20-1 to TRBJ2-5, with D perhaps TRBD2 (5 bases). The CDR3 is made up of 15 amino acids. Germline V gives CDR1 DFQATT, CDR2 SNEGSKA (reference sequence). V was shortened by 4 bases and J by 7 bases, with 22 bases between the two germline ends. CDR3 DNA sequence: TGCAGTGCTATAAACGGGGAAGCCTATACGGGGACCCAGTACTTC. Translated, it gives CSAINGEAYTGTQYF.

This clonotype was picked up a small number of times. J is TRBJ1-1 and V is TRBV29-1; D ambiguous. In germline, CDR1 is SQVTM, CDR2 ANQGSEA. V dropped 1 base and J dropped 1 base, with 7 bases sitting between them. This CDR3 contains 13 residues. This chain's CDR3 is CSVEVAANTEAFF. The CDR3 bases are TGCAGCGTTGAAGTGGCAGCGAACACTGAAGCTTTCTTT.

This clonotype was observed at least ten times. The CDR3 DNA is TGTGCCAGCAGCCAAGCAGACAGGGGTACGAACACTGAAGCTTTCTTT. Its translation: CASSQADRGTNTEAFF. The chain carries TRBV3-1 and TRBJ1-1; 8 positions agree with TRBD1. V lost 1 base to trimming and J lost 1 base; unmatched junction nucleotides: 5. Germline V gene sequence: CDR1 LGHDT, CDR2 YNNKEL (reference sequence). The CDR3 totals 16 residues. Full variable domain (rest looked up from reference TRBV3-1 and TRBJ1-1): DTAVSQTPKYLVTQMGNDKSIKCEQNLGHDTMYWYKQDSKKFLKIMFSYNNKELIINETVPNRFSPKSPDKAHLNLHINSLELGDSAVYFCASSQADRGTNTEAFFGQGTRLTVV.

This clonotype came up a few times. V usage is TRBV7-3 and J usage is TRBJ2-5; maybe TRBD1 (5 bases). V lost 3 bases to trimming and J lost 5 bases, with 10 bases between them. This CDR3 spans 13 amino acids. Looked up from germline, CDR1 is SGHTA and CDR2 is FQGTGA. The CDR3 coding sequence is TGTGCCAGCAGCTTTTCCAGGGCTGAGACCCAGTACTTC. Translated, it gives CASSFSRAETQYF. Full variable domain (outside the CDR3, taken from reference TRBV7-3 and TRBJ2-5): GAGVSQTPSNKVTEKGKYVELRCDPISGHTALYWYRQSLGQGPEFLIYFQGTGAADDSGLPNDRFFAVRPEGSVSTLKIQRTERGDSAVYLCASSFSRAETQYFGPGTRLLVL.

The genes are TRBV19 and TRBJ2-3; perhaps TRBD1 as D (6 bases). The V end lost 4 bases, the J end lost 0 bases, and 14 bases lay between the germline ends. The CDR3 consists of 16 residues. Per germline, CDR1 LNHDA and CDR2 SQIVND (reference sequence). Here the CDR3 reads CASSKWGPTSTDTQYF. DNA for the CDR3: TGTGCCAGTAGTAAGTGGGGGCCTACTAGCACAGATACGCAGTATTTT.

V and J are TRBV2 and TRBJ2-3, with TRBD1 matching 7 bases. Germline V gene data show CDR1 as SNHLY and CDR2 as FYNNEI. The CDR3 is 13 residues long. Trimming removed 11 bases from V and 2 bases from J; junction bases left unmatched: 7. The CDR3 bases are TGTGCCGACCCGGGACAGCTCACAGATACGCAGTATTTT. It translates to CADPGQLTDTQYF. Using reference TRBV2 and TRBJ2-3 for the parts outside the CDR3, the full variable domain is EPEVTQTPSHQVTQMGQEVILRCVPISNHLYFYWYRQILGQKVEFLVSFYNNEISEKSEIFDDQFSVERPDGSNFTLKIRSTKLEDSAMYFCADPGQLTDTQYFGPGTRLTVL.

The rearrangement joins TRBV7-2 to TRBJ2-3; tentative D call: TRBD1 (6 bases). CDR3 length: 16 residues. Germline CDR1 is SGHTA and CDR2 is FQGNSA. V was clipped by 5 bases and J by 0 bases, with 15 bases between them. CDR3 sequence: CASSRNRASSTDTQYF. The CDR3 DNA sequence: TGTGCCAGCAGCCGGAACAGGGCCTCTAGCACAGATACGCAGTATTTT.